Following are 3 T cell receptor beta chains from one sample sequenced in a study of Ad26.COV2.S vaccination and SARS-CoV-2 variants. The data were produced by immunoSEQ multiplex PCR, yet TCRdb's version contains in-frame clones alone and is incomplete. The sample records over 400,000 clones, 92% being singletons. Treatment given: some 20 received Ad26.COV2.S at low or high dose, single or two shots; roughly five received placebo; per-sample allocation not given. Sampling was done on day 63 after the first vaccine or placebo injection. Sequencing was performed on peripheral blood, taken in a trial of Ad26.COV2.S vaccine versus placebo. The receptors were gathered from a person aged 18-65 years who received the Ad26.COV2.S COVID-19 vaccine or a placebo.

The J gene is TRBJ1-1, the V gene TRBV29-1; 7 nucleotides line up with TRBD1. V dropped 5 bases and J dropped 7; count of bases not matched to a gene: 4. Germline assignment: CDR1 SQVTM and CDR2 ANQGSEA. The CDR3 runs 11 residues. The CDR3 is CSVTGVIEAFF. The CDR3 bases are TGCAGCGTTACAGGGGTTATTGAAGCTTTCTTT. Using reference TRBV29-1 and TRBJ1-1 for the parts outside the CDR3, the full variable domain is SAVISQKPSRDICQRGTSLTIQCQVDSQVTMMFWYRQQPGQSLTLIATANQGSEATYESGFVIDKFPISRPNLTFSTLTVSNMSPEDSSIYLCSVTGVIEAFFGQGTRLTVV.

The chain couples TRBV18 to TRBJ2-5; D is uncertain. V shed 3 bases and J shed 3 bases, with 5 bases lying between them. This CDR3 is 12 amino acids long. Germline V CDR1 and CDR2: KGHSH, LQKENI. In nucleotides, the CDR3 is TGTGCCAGCTCACCTTCTGAAGAGACCCAGTACTTC. Amino acids: CASSPSEETQYF.

The rearrangement links TRBV9 to TRBJ1-6; tentative D call: TRBD1 (5 bases). The CDR3 is made up of 17 amino acids. V was shortened by 0 bases and J by 1 base, with 11 bases between the two germline ends. Germline CDR1 and CDR2: SGDLS and YYNGEE. CDR3 in DNA: TGTGCCAGCAGCGTAGGCTCGGAGGGGTCCTATAATTCACCCCTCCACTTT. Its protein product is CASSVGSEGSYNSPLHF.